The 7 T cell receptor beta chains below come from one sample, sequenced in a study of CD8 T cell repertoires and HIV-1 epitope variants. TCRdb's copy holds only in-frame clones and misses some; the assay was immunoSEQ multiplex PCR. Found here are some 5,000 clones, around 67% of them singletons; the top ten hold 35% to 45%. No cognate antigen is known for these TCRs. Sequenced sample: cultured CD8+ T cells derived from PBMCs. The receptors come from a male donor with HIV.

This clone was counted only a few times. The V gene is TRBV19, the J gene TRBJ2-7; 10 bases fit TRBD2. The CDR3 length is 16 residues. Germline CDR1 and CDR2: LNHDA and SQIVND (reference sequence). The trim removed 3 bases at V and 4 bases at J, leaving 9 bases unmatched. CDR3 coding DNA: TGTGCCAGTAGTATCGACTTAACTAGCGGGGTATACGAGCAGTACTTC. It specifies CASSIDLTSGVYEQYF.

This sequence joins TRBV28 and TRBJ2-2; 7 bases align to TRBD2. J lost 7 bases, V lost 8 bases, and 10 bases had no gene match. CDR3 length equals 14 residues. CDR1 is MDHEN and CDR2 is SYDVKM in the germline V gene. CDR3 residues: CASDGAGGDGELFF. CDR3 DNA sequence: TGTGCCAGCGACGGCGCTGGGGGGGACGGGGAGCTGTTTTTT.

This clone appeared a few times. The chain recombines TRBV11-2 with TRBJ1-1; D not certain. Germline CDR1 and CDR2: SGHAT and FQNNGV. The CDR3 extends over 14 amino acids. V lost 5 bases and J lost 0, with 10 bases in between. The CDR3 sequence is CASSPLMMNTEAFF. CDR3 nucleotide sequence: TGTGCCAGCAGCCCACTGATGATGAACACTGAAGCTTTCTTT.

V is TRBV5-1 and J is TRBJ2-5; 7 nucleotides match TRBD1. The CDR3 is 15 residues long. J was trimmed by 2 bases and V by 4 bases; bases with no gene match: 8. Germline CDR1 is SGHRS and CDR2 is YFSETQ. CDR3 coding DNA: TGCGCCAGCAGCCCCGTTTCGGGACAGCAAGAGACCCAGTACTTC. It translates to CASSPVSGQQETQYF.

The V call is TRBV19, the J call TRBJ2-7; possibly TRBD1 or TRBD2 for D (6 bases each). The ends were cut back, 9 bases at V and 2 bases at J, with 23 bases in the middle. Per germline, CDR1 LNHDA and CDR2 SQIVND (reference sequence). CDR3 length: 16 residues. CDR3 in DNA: TGTGCCAGCCCCTGGGGGGAACACAGGGATCCCTACGAGCAGTACTTC. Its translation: CASPWGEHRDPYEQYF.

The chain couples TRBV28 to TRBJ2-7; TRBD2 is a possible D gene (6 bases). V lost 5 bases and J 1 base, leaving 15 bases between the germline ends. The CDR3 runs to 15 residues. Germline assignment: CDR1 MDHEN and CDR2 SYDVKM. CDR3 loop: CASSRGDSSSYEQYF. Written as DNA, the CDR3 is TGTGCCAGCAGTCGTGGGGACTCGAGTTCCTACGAGCAGTACTTC.

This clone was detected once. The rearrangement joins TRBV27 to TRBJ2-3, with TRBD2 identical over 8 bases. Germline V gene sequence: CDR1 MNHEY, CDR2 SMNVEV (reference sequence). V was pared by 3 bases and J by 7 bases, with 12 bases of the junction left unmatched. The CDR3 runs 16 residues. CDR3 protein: CASSFPRREDPNTQYF. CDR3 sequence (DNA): TGTGCCAGCAGTTTTCCTCGGCGGGAGGATCCTAATACGCAGTATTTT.